This TCR beta chain was profiled in a study of blood T cell repertoires in COVID-19. Study-wide background: The United States, Italy and Spain provided the acute and convalescent COVID-19 samples. The cDNA or gDNA used as material had been derived from T cells, B-cell-depleted T cells, or PBMCs.

The CDR3 runs to 15 residues. CDR1 and CDR2 (germline): SGHTA, FQGNSA. The germline V and J ends were trimmed by 5 bases and 2 bases, with 13 bases remaining between them. Per the authors' pipeline: For nucleated cells, counts were estimated from reference gene primer amplification. Method: immunoSEQ multiplex PCR; TCRdb's copy keeps in-frame clones and lacks some. That table gives V, J and clone size, and the DNA gave D and trimming. The sample yields approximately 100,000 clones, about 85% seen once. The specimen sequenced was peripheral blood. The V gene is TRBV7-2, the J gene TRBJ1-3; TRBD1 might be the D (6 bases). The source is a woman in her seventies with active or convalescent COVID-19. The DNA for the CDR3 is TGTGCCAGCAGCGTACAGGGAACCACTGGAAACACCATATATTTT. Protein sequence: CASSVQGTTGNTIYF.